This passage covers 2 T cell receptor beta chains from one sample sequenced in a study of blood T cell repertoires in COVID-19. Measured with immunoSEQ multiplex PCR; TCRdb has only the in-frame clones, and not every one. The sample has 120,000 to 150,000 clones, 75% to 90% seen once. The sample taken for sequencing was PBMCs or T cells enriched from blood (not recorded which). All receptors derive from a man in his fifties or sixties in a cohort exposed to, infected with or recovered from COVID-19 (not recorded which).

The V gene is TRBV15, the J gene TRBJ2-3; TRBD2 matches at 13 bases. This CDR3 contains 17 residues. The germline gives CDR1 LNHNV, CDR2 YYDKDF (reference sequence). J was trimmed by 2 bases and V by 4 bases; bases with no gene match: 6. In DNA form, the CDR3 reads TGTGCCACCAGCACCCTACTAGCGGGGGGGTTCACAGATACGCAGTATTTT. It encodes CATSTLLAGGFTDTQYF.

V usage is TRBV5-1 and J usage is TRBJ1-1; D perhaps matches TRBD1 (5 bases). CDR1 is SGHRS, CDR2 YFSETQ, per germline. V lost 4 bases and J 4 bases, leaving 11 bases between the germline ends. The CDR3 is 13 amino acids. The CDR3 coding sequence is TGCGCCAGCAGCGGAGGGGTTAGCACTGAAGCTTTCTTT. It specifies CASSGGVSTEAFF. Based on the CDR3 plus reference TRBV5-1 and TRBJ1-1, the full variable domain is KAGVTQTPRYLIKTRGQQVTLSCSPISGHRSVSWYQQTPGQGLQFLFEYFSETQRNKGNFPGRFSGRQFSNSRSEMNVSTLELGDSALYLCASSGGVSTEAFFGQGTRLTVV.